Ten or more counts support the clone carrying this TCR beta chain. The sample is drawn from a study of naive and memory T cell subsets. Germline CDR1 MDHEN, CDR2 SYDVKM. V gave up 6 bases and J gave up 7 bases, with 10 bases separating them. This CDR3 region has 13 residues. Whole-blood samples were 2.5 to 3 ml of peripheral blood from healthy adult volunteers. Reverse transcription used DNase-treated unsorted total RNA, aiming for roughly 1 to 1000 ng. Blood and skin TCR RNA was reverse transcribed with alpha and beta constant primers. Via MiXCR, TCRdb re-called the 5' RACE reads, giving one row per CDR3 protein. The table has 20,000 to 25,000 distinct CDR3 sequences, about 4.4% seen once.

The chain employs TRBV28 and TRBJ2-6, with D unresolved. The sequence came from a male donor in good health. The chain's CDR3 is CASSSLGANVLTF. In DNA, the CDR3 is TGTGCCAGCAGCTCGTTAGGAGCCAACGTCCTGACTTTC.